The T cell receptor (beta chain) described here comes from a study of human T cells and chemical hapten exposure. TCRdb independently ran MiXCR on the RACE reads; one entry per CDR3 protein. The sample shows around 130,000 distinct CDR3 sequences, 8.5% to 9.5% of them seen only once. This clonotype is medium-sized within its sample. The time point is: healthy volunteer bleed at 2 weeks. Whole blood that had not been fractionated was the source of extracted total RNA. The CDR3 extends over 14 amino acids. Trimming cost V 2 bases and J 5 bases, with 12 bases left between them. Germline values: CDR1 LGHNA, CDR2 YSLEER.

Sequencing was done on a sample of whole blood. The chain recombines TRBV4-3 with TRBJ1-1, with D hard to call. This clonotype originated in a male donor in good health. Some clones in this sample may be carry-over from other donors' samples. The CDR3 sequence is CASSQNRRGTEAFF. In nucleotides, the CDR3 is TGCGCCAGCAGCCAAAACAGACGAGGGACTGAAGCTTTCTTT.